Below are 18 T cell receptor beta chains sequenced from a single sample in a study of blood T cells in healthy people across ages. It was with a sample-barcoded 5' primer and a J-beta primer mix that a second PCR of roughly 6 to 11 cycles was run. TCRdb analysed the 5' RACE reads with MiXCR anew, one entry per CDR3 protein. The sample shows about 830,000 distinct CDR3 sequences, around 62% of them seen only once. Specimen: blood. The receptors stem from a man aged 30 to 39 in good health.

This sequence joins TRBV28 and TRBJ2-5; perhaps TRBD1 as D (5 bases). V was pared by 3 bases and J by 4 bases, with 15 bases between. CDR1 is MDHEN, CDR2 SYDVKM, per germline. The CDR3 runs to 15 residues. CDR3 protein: CASSFTGRVAETQYF. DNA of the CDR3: TGTGCCAGCAGTTTCACGGGCAGGGTCGCAGAGACCCAGTACTTC.

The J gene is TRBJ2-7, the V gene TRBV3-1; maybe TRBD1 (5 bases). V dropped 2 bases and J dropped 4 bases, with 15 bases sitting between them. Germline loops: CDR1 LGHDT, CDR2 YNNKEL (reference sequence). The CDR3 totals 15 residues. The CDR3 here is CASSQQGVAPYEQYF. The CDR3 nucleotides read TGTGCCAGCAGCCAACAGGGTGTGGCTCCTTACGAGCAGTACTTC.

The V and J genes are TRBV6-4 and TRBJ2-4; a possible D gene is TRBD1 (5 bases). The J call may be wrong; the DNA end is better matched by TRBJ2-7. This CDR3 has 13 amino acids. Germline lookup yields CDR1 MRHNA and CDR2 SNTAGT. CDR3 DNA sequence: TGTGCCAGCAGTGACTCATGGGGCCACGAGCAGTACTTC. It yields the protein CASSDSWGHEQYF.

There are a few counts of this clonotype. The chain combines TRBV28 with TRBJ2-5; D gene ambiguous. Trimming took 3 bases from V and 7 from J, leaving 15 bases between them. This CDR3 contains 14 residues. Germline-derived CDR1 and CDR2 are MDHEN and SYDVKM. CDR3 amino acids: CASSLLNPRGTQYF. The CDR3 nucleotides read TGTGCCAGCAGTTTGCTAAACCCCCGAGGGACCCAGTACTTC. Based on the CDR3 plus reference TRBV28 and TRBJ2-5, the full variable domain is DVKVTQSSRYLVKRTGEKVFLECVQDMDHENMFWYRQDPGLGLRLIYFSYDVKMKEKGDIPEGYSVSREKKERFSLILESASTNQTSMYLCASSLLNPRGTQYFGPGTRLLVL.

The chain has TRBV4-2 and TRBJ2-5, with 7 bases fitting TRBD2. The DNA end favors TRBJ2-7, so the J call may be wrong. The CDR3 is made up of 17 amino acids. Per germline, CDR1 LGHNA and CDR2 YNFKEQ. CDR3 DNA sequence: TGTGCCAGCAGCCAAGTCAGTGGCGGGAGCAATCCATACGAGCAGTACTTC. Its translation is CASSQVSGGSNPYEQYF.

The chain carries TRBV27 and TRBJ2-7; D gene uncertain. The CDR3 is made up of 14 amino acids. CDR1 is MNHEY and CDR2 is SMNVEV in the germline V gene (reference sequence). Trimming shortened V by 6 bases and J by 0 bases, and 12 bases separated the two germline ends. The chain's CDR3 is CASSRRLYSYEQYF. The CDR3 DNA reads TGTGCCAGCAGCCGGCGACTTTACTCCTACGAGCAGTACTTC.

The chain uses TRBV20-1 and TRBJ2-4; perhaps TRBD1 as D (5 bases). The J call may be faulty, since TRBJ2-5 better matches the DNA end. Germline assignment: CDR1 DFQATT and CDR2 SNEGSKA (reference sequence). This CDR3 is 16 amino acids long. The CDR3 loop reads CSASNTPNRIQETQYF. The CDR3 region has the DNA TGCAGTGCTAGCAACACCCCCAACAGGATTCAAGAGACCCAGTACTTC.

Here the CDR3 reads CAISERGSQETQYF. CDR3 in DNA: TGTGCCATCAGTGAACGGGGGTCCCAAGAGACCCAGTACTTC. The gene calls are TRBV10-3 and TRBJ2-5, with D possibly being TRBD2 (6 bases). The V and J ends lost 3 bases and 1 base respectively, with 9 bases between them. CDR1 and CDR2 from the germline V gene are ENHRY and SYGVKD. The CDR3 totals 14 residues.

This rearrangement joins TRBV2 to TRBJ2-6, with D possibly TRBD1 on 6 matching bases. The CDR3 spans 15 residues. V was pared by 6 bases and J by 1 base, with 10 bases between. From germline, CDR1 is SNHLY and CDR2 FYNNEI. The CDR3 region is CASRDTGSGANVLTF. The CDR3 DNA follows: TGTGCCAGCAGGGATACAGGGTCTGGGGCCAACGTCCTGACTTTC.

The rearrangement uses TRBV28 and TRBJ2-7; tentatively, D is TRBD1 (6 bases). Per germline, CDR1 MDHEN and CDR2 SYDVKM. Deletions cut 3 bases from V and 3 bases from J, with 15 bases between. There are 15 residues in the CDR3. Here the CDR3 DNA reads TGTGCCAGCAGTTTGGGGGCAGGGAACCTCTACGAGCAGTACTTC. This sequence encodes CASSLGAGNLYEQYF. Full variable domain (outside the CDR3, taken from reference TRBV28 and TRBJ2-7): DVKVTQSSRYLVKRTGEKVFLECVQDMDHENMFWYRQDPGLGLRLIYFSYDVKMKEKGDIPEGYSVSREKKERFSLILESASTNQTSMYLCASSLGAGNLYEQYFGPGTRLTVT.

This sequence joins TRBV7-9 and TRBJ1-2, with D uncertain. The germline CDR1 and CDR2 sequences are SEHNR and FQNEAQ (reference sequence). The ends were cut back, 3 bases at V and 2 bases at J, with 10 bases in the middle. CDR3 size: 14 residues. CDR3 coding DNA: TGTGCCAGCAGCTTCGGCGATCTCAACTATGGCTACACCTTC. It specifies CASSFGDLNYGYTF.

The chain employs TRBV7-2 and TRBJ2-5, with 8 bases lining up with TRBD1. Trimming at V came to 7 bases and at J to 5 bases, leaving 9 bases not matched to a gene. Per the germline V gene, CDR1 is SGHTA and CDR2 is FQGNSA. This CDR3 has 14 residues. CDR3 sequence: CASTPQGAGETQYF. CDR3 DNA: TGTGCCAGCACCCCTCAGGGGGCGGGGGAGACCCAGTACTTC.

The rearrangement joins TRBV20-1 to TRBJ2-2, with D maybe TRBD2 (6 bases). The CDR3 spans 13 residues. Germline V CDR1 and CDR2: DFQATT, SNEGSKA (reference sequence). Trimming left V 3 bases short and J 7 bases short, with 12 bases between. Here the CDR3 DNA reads TGCAGTGCTAGGGACGGGAGAGGCGGGGAGCTGTTTTTT. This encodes CSARDGRGGELFF.

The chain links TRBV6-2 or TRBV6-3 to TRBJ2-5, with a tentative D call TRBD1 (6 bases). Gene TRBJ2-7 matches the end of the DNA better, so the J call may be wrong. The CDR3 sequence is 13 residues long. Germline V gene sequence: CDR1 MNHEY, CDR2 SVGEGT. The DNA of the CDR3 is TGTGCCAGCAGTTACAACAGGGCGGTCGAGCAGTACTTC. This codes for CASSYNRAVEQYF.

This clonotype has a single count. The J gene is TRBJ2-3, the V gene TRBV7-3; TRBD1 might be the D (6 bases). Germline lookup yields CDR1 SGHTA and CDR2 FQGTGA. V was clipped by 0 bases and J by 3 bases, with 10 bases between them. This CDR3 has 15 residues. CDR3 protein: CASSLTLRGTDTQYF. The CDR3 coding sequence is TGTGCCAGCAGCTTAACGTTAAGGGGGACAGATACGCAGTATTTT.

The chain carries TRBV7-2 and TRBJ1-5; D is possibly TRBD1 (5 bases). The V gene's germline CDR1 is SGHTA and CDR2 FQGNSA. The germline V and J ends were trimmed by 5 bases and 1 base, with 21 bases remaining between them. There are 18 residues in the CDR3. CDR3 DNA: TGTGCCAGCAGCCCCAAGGAGGGGCGGGATGAAAGCAATCAGCCCCAGCATTTT. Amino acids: CASSPKEGRDESNQPQHF. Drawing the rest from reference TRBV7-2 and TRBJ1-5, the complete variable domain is GAGVSQSPSNKVTEKGKDVELRCDPISGHTALYWYRQSLGQGLEFLIYFQGNSAPDKSGLPSDRFSAERTGGSVSTLTIQRTQQEDSAVYLCASSPKEGRDESNQPQHFGDGTRLSIL.

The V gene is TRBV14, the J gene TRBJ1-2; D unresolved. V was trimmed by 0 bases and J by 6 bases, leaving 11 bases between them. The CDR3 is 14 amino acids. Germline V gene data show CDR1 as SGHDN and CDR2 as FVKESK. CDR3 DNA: TGTGCCAGCAGCCAAGAGCATCGGTTCAATGGCTACACCTTC. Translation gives CASSQEHRFNGYTF. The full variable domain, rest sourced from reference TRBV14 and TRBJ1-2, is EAGVTQFPSHSVIEKGQTVTLRCDPISGHDNLYWYRRVMGKEIKFLLHFVKESKQDESGMPNNRFLAERTGGTYSTLKVQPAELEDSGVYFCASSQEHRFNGYTFGSGTRLTVV.

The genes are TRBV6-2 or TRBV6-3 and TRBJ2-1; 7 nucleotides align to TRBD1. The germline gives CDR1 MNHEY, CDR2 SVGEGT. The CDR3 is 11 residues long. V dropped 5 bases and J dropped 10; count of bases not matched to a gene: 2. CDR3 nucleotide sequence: TGTGCCAGCAGTGAGGACAGGGAGCAGTTCTTC. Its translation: CASSEDREQFF.